The entry that follows covers one T cell receptor (beta chain) sequence. The sample is drawn from a study of CD8 T cells in acute hepatitis C reinfection. The overall study: CD8+ T cells specific for HCV NS3-1073 were sequenced. Study-level findings and limits: NS3-1073 specific repertoires were highly diverse across all groups. All groups preferentially used TRBV04 and TRBV06, which was not due to overrepresentation in the naive pool.

This CDR3 region has 17 residues. CDR1 is SGHTA and CDR2 is FQGTGA in the germline V gene. V trimming: 5 bases; J trimming: 3 bases; junction bases outside the gene matches: 7. The time point is: acute HCV infection, within 168 days of estimated infection date. Sequencing of hepatitis C virus-specific cells was done ex vivo rather than after in vitro expansion. Only in-frame clones appear in the TCRdb table, and some are missing; sequencing was by immunoSEQ multiplex PCR. In the table there are 1,400 or so clones, 40% to 50% of which are singletons. This clonotype was sampled from a woman aged 18-29 years who spontaneously cleared hepatitis C infection. Sequenced material: HCV NS3-1073 tetramer-sorted CD8+ T cells from PBMCs, taken during acute infection. The rearrangement joins TRBV7-3 to TRBJ2-3, with TRBD2 matching over 14 bases. The CDR3 sequence: CASSPGTSGSRTDTQYF. CDR3 in DNA: TGTGCCAGCAGCCCGGGGACTAGCGGGAGTAGAACAGATACGCAGTATTTT.